The 11 T cell receptor beta chains given below trace back to one sample, sequenced in a study of response to subunit inactivated influenza vaccine. TCRdb called the RT-PCR reads again in MiXCR, with one record for every CDR3 protein. The data hold roughly 190,000 distinct CDR3 sequences, with approximately 12% observed a single time. These same records also appear under a second study, on T cells expressing NK-cell markers. As that report states: With UMIs, 5'RACE template switching was used to make TCR beta cDNA.

This specimen was CD8+ T cells sorted from PBMCs, taken approximately 13 days after vaccination. The receptor set was obtained from a man in his fifties who received an inactivated influenza vaccine.

The chain has TRBV19 and TRBJ1-2; TRBD1 might be the D (6 bases). CDR1 is LNHDA, CDR2 SQIVND, per germline (reference sequence). The CDR3 covers 13 residues. V was clipped by 11 bases and J by 0 bases, with 13 bases between them. This CDR3 reads CAARDISNYGYTF. CDR3 in DNA: TGTGCCGCCCGGGACATATCTAACTATGGCTACACCTTC.

The chain has TRBV6-5 and TRBJ2-7; D call uncertain. CDR1 is MNHEY and CDR2 is SVGAGI in the germline V gene. V was trimmed by 2 bases and J by 0 bases, leaving 8 bases between them. The CDR3 contains 14 residues. CDR3 in DNA: TGTGCCAGCAGTTACAAGTCGAGCTCCTACGAGCAGTACTTC. Translating gives CASSYKSSSYEQYF.

The V gene is TRBV6-1, the J gene TRBJ2-6, with TRBD1 matching over 8 bases. Looked up from germline, CDR1 is MNHNS and CDR2 is SASEGT. V shed 7 bases, J shed 0 bases, and the junction held 5 bases outside the gene matches. CDR3 length equals 16 residues. CDR3 in amino acids: CASTTGANSGANVLTF. The CDR3 DNA follows: TGTGCCAGCACGACAGGGGCAAACTCTGGGGCCAACGTCCTGACTTTC.

The rearrangement joins TRBV3-1 to TRBJ2-7; D uncertain. Looked up from germline, CDR1 is LGHDT and CDR2 is YNNKEL (reference sequence). The ends were cut back, 11 bases at V and 2 bases at J, with 22 bases in the middle. The CDR3 covers 15 residues. CDR3 protein: CACCQEVSFTYEQYF. The CDR3 nucleotides are TGTGCCTGCTGCCAAGAGGTGTCTTTTACCTACGAGCAGTACTTC.

The sample holds a few counts of this clonotype. The rearrangement uses TRBV9 and TRBJ2-7; 9 bases are shared with TRBD1. With 4 bases clipped from V and 4 bases from J, the junction kept 6 bases outside the gene matches. CDR3 length equals 14 residues. The germline CDR1 and CDR2 sequences are SGDLS and YYNGEE. The CDR3 is CASSTGDREYEQYF. CDR3 in DNA: TGTGCCAGCAGCACCGGGGACAGGGAGTACGAGCAGTACTTC. Using reference TRBV9 and TRBJ2-7 for the parts outside the CDR3, the full variable domain is DSGVTQTPKHLITATGQRVTLRCSPRSGDLSVYWYQQSLDQGLQFLIQYYNGEERAKGNILERFSAQQFPDLHSELNLSSLELGDSALYFCASSTGDREYEQYFGPGTRLTVT.

This clonotype was observed at least ten times. The gene calls are TRBV29-1 and TRBJ1-6; no definite D call. Germline loops: CDR1 SQVTM, CDR2 ANQGSEA. The CDR3 sequence is 13 residues long. The CDR3, as DNA: TGCACCCCGTGGAGCTCCTATAATTCACCCCTCCACTTT. Translated, it gives CTPWSSYNSPLHF.

This clonotype was seen a few times. This sequence joins TRBV7-2 and TRBJ1-4; TRBD1 is a possible D gene (5 bases). CDR3 size: 13 residues. V was trimmed by 2 bases and J by 8 bases, leaving 9 bases between them. Germline CDR1 and CDR2: SGHTA and FQGNSA. CDR3 nucleotides: TGTGCCAGCAGCTTAACCGGGGACGAAAAACTGTTTTTT. Its translation: CASSLTGDEKLFF.

This clonotype was seen a few times. The V call is TRBV27, the J call TRBJ2-1, with a tentative D call TRBD1 (5 bases). CDR3 length equals 12 residues. Germline values: CDR1 MNHEY, CDR2 SMNVEV (reference sequence). With 7 bases removed from V and 8 bases from J, the gap between germline ends came to 12 bases. CDR3 bases: TGTGCCAGCACTGGGGCGGCGGATGAGCAGTTCTTC. Encoded protein: CASTGAADEQFF.

Only a few counts were recorded for this clonotype. The chain has TRBV27 and TRBJ2-2; a weak D match, TRBD2 (7 bases). The germline V and J ends were trimmed by 2 bases and 1 base, with 11 bases remaining between them. Per germline, CDR1 MNHEY and CDR2 SMNVEV (reference sequence). This CDR3 comprises 16 residues. CDR3 DNA sequence: TGTGCCAGCAGTTTAAAGGGGGGGGAGAACACCGGGGAGCTGTTTTTT. This gives the protein CASSLKGGENTGELFF.

This clonotype showed up just a few times. The chain employs TRBV12-3 or TRBV12-4 and TRBJ1-2; a weak D match, TRBD1 (6 bases). Trimming took 2 bases from V and 4 from J, leaving 14 bases between them. The CDR3 covers 15 residues. CDR3 sequence: CASSLRGGEGYGYTF. The CDR3 DNA follows: TGTGCCAGCAGTTTAAGAGGGGGAGAGGGCTATGGCTACACCTTC.

This clonotype was seen more than once but under ten times. The rearrangement uses TRBV12-3 or TRBV12-4 and TRBJ2-1, with TRBD2 matching 11 bases. CDR3 size: 15 residues. The junction had 4 bases not matched to a gene; V was cut back by 5 bases and J by 4 bases. CDR3 loop: CASSILAGVYNEQFF. The CDR3 DNA is TGTGCCAGCAGTATACTAGCGGGGGTTTACAATGAGCAGTTCTTC.